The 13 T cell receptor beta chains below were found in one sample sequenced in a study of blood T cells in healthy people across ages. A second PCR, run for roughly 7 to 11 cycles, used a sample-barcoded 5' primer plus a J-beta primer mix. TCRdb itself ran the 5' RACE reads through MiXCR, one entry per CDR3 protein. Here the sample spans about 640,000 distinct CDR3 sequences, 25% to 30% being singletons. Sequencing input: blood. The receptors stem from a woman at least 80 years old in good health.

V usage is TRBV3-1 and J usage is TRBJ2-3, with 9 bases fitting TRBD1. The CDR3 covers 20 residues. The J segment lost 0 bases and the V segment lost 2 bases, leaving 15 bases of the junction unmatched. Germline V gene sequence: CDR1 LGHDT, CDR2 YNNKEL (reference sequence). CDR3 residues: CASSQRGQGIGRPSTDTQYF. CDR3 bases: TGTGCCAGCAGCCAAAGGGGACAGGGAATAGGCAGACCTAGCACAGATACGCAGTATTTT.

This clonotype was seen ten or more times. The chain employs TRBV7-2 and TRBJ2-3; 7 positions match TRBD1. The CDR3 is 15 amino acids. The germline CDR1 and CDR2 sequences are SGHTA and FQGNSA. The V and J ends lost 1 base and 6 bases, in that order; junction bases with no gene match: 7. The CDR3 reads CASSLGQGDGDTQYF. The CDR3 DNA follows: TGTGCCAGCAGCTTAGGGCAGGGGGATGGGGATACGCAGTATTTT. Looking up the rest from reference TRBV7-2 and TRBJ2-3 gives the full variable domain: GAGVSQSPSNKVTEKGKDVELRCDPISGHTALYWYRQSLGQGLEFLIYFQGNSAPDKSGLPSDRFSAERTGGSVSTLTIQRTQQEDSAVYLCASSLGQGDGDTQYFGPGTRLTVL.

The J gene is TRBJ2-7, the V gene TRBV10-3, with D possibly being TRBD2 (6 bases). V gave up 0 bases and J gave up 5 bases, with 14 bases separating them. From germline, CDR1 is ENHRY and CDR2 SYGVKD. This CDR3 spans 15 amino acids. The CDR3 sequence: CAISESATGGDEQYF. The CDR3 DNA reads TGTGCCATCAGTGAGTCAGCGACGGGCGGGGACGAGCAGTACTTC.

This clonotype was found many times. CDR3 sequence (DNA): TGTGCCAGCAGTTTAATAAGTAGGGGTAGCATTTGGGAGCAGTACTTC. Translated: CASSLISRGSIWEQYF. The chain employs TRBV27 and TRBJ2-5, with D perhaps assigned TRBD1 or TRBD2 (5 bases each). With 2 bases removed from V and 11 bases from J, the gap between germline ends came to 24 bases. CDR1 MNHEY and CDR2 SMNVEV come from the germline V gene (reference sequence). CDR3 size: 16 residues.

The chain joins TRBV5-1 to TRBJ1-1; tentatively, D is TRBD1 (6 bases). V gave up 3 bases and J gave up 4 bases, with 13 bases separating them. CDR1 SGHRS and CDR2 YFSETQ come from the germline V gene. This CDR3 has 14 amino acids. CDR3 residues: CASSWPGTSTEAFF. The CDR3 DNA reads TGCGCCAGCAGCTGGCCCGGGACATCCACTGAAGCTTTCTTT.

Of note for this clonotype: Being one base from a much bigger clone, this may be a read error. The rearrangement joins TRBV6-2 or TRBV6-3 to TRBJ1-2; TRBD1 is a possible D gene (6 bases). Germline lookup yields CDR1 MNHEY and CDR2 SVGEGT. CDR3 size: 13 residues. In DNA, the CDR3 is TGTGCCGGCAGCGAGGGGACACGGTATGGCTACACCTTC. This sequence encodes CAGSEGTRYGYTF.

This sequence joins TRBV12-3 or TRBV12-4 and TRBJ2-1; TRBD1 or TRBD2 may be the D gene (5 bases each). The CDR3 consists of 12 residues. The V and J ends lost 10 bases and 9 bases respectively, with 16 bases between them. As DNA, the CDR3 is TGTGCCACCTCTACGAGGGGTGGTGAGCAGTTCTTC. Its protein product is CATSTRGGEQFF.

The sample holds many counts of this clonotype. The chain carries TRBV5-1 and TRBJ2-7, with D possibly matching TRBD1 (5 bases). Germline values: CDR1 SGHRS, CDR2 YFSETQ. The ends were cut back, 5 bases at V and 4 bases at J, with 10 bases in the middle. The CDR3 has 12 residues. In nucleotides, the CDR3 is TGCGCCAGCAGGGGGCAATTTTACGAGCAGTACTTC. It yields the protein CASRGQFYEQYF.

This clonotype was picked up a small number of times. The CDR3 loop reads CASSLGWKRGTGGSPLHF. The DNA of the CDR3 is TGTGCCAGCAGCTTAGGCTGGAAACGCGGGACAGGGGGCTCACCCCTCCACTTT. This sequence joins TRBV11-2 and TRBJ1-6; 12 nucleotides agree with TRBD1. CDR3 size: 18 residues. CDR1 and CDR2 (germline): SGHAT, FQNNGV. Germline trimming cut 1 base from V and 10 bases from J; bases unmatched to any gene: 11.

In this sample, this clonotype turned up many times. The CDR3 DNA follows: TGTGCCAGCAGCTTGATGGTCAGCACGACCGGGGAGCTGTTTTTT. Translated, it gives CASSLMVSTTGELFF. V is TRBV5-5 and J is TRBJ2-2; D uncertain. CDR3 length: 15 residues. The germline V and J ends were trimmed by 1 base and 5 bases, with 12 bases remaining between them. Germline loops: CDR1 SGHKS, CDR2 YYEKEE (reference sequence).

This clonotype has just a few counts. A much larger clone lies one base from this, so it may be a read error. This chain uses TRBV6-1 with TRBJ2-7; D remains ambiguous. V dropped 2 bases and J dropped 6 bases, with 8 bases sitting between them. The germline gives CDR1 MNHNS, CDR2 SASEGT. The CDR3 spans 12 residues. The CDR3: CASSEPSGEQYF. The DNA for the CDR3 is TGTGCCAGCAGTGAACCTAGTGGCGAGCAGTACTTC.

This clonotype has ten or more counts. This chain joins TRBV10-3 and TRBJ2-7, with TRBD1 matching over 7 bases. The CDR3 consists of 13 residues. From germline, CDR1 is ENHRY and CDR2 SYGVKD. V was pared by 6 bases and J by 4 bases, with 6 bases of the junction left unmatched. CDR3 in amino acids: CAIRGTAEYEQYF. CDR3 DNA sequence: TGTGCCATCAGAGGGACAGCGGAATACGAGCAGTACTTC.

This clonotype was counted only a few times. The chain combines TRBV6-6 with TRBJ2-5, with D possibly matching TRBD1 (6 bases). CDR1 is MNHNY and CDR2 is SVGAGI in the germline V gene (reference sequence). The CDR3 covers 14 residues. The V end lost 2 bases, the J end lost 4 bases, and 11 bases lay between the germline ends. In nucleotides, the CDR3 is TGTGCCAGCAGTTACAGAGGGGGTGGAGAGACCCAGTACTTC. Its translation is CASSYRGGGETQYF.